These T cell receptor beta chains were read from a single sample in a study of cytomegalovirus exposure and HLA in healthy donors. Generated by immunoSEQ multiplex PCR, the TCRdb table keeps only in-frame clones and is missing some. The sample yields roughly 110,000 clones, over 65% seen once. The source material was PBMCs. The receptors derive from a woman aged 25 to 39 in good health and CMV-seropositive. The CDR3 runs from the conserved cysteine through the conserved F or W. D genes are given only for firm matches. Some rows have no size entry. The others give once, few or many, or a class for an expanded clone.

len	j_gene	v_gene	d_gene	abundance	CDR3nt	CDR3aa
12	TRBJ2-7	TRBV7-6	TRBD1	-	TGTGCCAGCAGCGCACAGGGGTACGAGCAGTACTTC	CASSAQGYEQYF
16	TRBJ2-7	TRBV6-1	TRBD1	few	TGTGCCAGCAGTGGACTCCCGGGACAGGGAACCCTCGAGCAGTACTTC	CASSGLPGQGTLEQYF
16	TRBJ2-3	TRBV5-1	TRBD2	-	TGCGCCAGCAGCTTGGTGCCGGGGGGGAGCACAGATACGCAGTATTTT	CASSLVPGGSTDTQYF
13	TRBJ1-2	TRBV6-5	TRBD1	-	TGTGCCAGCAGTTACCCGGGACAGGGAGGCTACACCTTC	CASSYPGQGGYTF
15	TRBJ1-6	TRBV5-6	-	-	TGTGCCAGCAGTCCGCTAGACAGGCCCAATTCACCCCTCCACTTT	CASSPLDRPNSPLHF
14	TRBJ2-3	TRBV10-3	-	-	TGTGCCATCAGTGAAGGGAGACCCACAGATACGCAGTATTTT	CAISEGRPTDTQYF
12	TRBJ1-1	TRBV27	TRBD1	-	TGTGCCAGCAGTCCCCTAACAGGGGACGCTTTCTTT	CASSPLTGDAFF
13	TRBJ2-5	TRBV18	-	once	TGTGCCAGCTCACCTGGCAGCCAAGAGACCCAGTACTTC	CASSPGSQETQYF
14	TRBJ2-2	TRBV6-6	TRBD2	few	TGTGCCAGCATAGCGGGAGTGGGCACCGGGGAGCTGTTTTTT	CASIAGVGTGELFF
12	TRBJ2-7	TRBV6-1	-	few	TGTGCCAGCGCGGCCGGATCCTACGAGCAGTACTTC	CASAAGSYEQYF
18	TRBJ1-6	TRBV15	-	-	TGTGCCACCAGCAATCAGCAGGCCCTGAGCTCCTATAATTCACCCCTCCACTTT	CATSNQQALSSYNSPLHF
16	TRBJ1-5	TRBV29-1	TRBD1	few	TGCAGCGCTTACTGGGGGGGGACAGGGGGCGATCAGCCCCAGCATTTT	CSAYWGGTGGDQPQHF
13	TRBJ2-5	TRBV6-1	TRBD2	-	TGTGGAGAAAGCGGGGGGTCCCAAGAGACCCAGTACTTC	CGESGGSQETQYF
14	TRBJ1-1	TRBV9	-	-	TGTGCCAGCAGCGTAGGGGGGCTGAGCACTGAAGCTTTCTTT	CASSVGGLSTEAFF
13	TRBJ1-5	TRBV21-1	-	-	TGTGCCAGCAGCACGGACACTTATCAGCCCCAGCATTTT	CASSTDTYQPQHF
16	TRBJ2-5	TRBV11-3	-	-	TGTGCCAGCAGCTTAGCGGCAGGGTGGGACCAAGAGACCCAGTACTTC	CASSLAAGWDQETQYF
14	TRBJ1-2	TRBV5-5	TRBD1	-	TGTGCCAGCAGCTTGGCACAGGGGGCGGATGGCTACACCTTC	CASSLAQGADGYTF
14	TRBJ2-3	TRBV11-3	TRBD2	-	TGTGCCAGCAGGGGAGGGCCAGGGAGCGATACGCAGTATTTT	CASRGGPGSDTQYF